The sequence of this TCR beta chain was determined in a study of T cells after yellow fever vaccination. TCRdb re-derived calls from the 5' RACE reads in MiXCR, one entry per CDR3 protein. This sample has some 350,000 distinct CDR3 sequences; over 5% occur once, and the top ten carry around 16%. V lost 1 base to trimming and J lost 2 bases, with 9 bases between them. CDR3 length: 15 residues. Germline V gene sequence: CDR1 LNHDA, CDR2 SQIVND (reference sequence). This clonotype has only a few counts. Its matching antigen is unknown. Study conclusions and caveats: Compared with primary, the secondary response was weaker and peaked at day 5, not 15.

The TCR comes from a man younger than 45 who received the YFV17D yellow fever vaccine. This sequence joins TRBV19 and TRBJ1-5, with unresolved D. Source: PBMCs, taken 5 days after the yellow fever booster vaccination. The CDR3 here is CASSIGGVGNQPQHF. The CDR3 region has the DNA TGTGCCAGTAGTATAGGCGGTGTAGGCAATCAGCCCCAGCATTTT.